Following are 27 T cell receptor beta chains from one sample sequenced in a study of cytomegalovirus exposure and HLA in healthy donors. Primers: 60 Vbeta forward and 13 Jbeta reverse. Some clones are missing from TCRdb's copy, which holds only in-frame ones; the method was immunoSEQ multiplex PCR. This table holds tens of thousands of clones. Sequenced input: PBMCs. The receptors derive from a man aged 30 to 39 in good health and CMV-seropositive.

CDR3 residues: CASSLGGQGAIEQYF. The CDR3 DNA is TGTGCCAGCTCACTGGGGGGACAGGGGGCGATTGAGCAGTACTTC. The chain combines TRBV18 with TRBJ2-7, with TRBD1 matching over 12 bases. Germline values: CDR1 KGHSH, CDR2 LQKENI. With V trimmed by 4 bases and J by 7 bases, 8 bases remained unmatched. CDR3 size: 15 residues. The full variable domain, in which reference TRBV18 and TRBJ2-7 provide the parts outside the CDR3, is NAGVMQNPRHLVRRRGQEARLRCSPMKGHSHVYWYRQLPEEGLKFMVYLQKENIIDESGMPKERFSAEFPKEGPSILRIQQVVRGDSAAYFCASSLGGQGAIEQYFGPGTRLTVT.

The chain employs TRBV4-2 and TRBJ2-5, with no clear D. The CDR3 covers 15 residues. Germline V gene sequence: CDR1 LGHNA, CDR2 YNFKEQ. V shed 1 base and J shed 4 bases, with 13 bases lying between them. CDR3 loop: CASSQGPPTTETQYF. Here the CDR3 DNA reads TGTGCCAGCAGCCAAGGCCCACCAACAACAGAGACCCAGTACTTC.

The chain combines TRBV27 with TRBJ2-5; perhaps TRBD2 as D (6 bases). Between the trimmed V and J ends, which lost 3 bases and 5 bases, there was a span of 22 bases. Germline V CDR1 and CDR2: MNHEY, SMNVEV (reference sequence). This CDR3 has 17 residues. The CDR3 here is CASSLDSKDYSWETQYF. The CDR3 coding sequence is TGTGCCAGCAGTTTGGATTCAAAGGACTACTCGTGGGAGACCCAGTACTTC.

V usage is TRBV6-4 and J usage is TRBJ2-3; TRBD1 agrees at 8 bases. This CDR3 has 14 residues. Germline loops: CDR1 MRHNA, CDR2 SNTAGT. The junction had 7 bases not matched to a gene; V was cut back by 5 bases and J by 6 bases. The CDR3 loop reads CASSRQGSGDTQYF. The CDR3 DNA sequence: TGTGCCAGCAGTCGACAGGGGTCTGGGGATACGCAGTATTTT.

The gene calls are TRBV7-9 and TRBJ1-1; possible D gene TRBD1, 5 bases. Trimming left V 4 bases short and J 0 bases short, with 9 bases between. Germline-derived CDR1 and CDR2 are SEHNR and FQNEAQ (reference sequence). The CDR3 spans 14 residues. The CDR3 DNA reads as TGTGCCAGCAGCTCCAGGGTTTTGAACACTGAAGCTTTCTTT. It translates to CASSSRVLNTEAFF.

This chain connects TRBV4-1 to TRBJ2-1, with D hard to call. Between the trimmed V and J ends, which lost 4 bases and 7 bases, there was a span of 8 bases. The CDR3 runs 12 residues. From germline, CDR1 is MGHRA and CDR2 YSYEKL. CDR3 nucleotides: TGCGCCAGCAGCCTGTCAGGAAATGAGCAGTTCTTC. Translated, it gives CASSLSGNEQFF.

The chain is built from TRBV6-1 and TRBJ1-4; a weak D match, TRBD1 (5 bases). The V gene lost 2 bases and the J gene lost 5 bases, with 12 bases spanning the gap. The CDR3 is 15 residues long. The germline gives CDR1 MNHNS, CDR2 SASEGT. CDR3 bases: TGTGCCAGCAGTGAATCTCCAGGGTCCAATGAAAAACTGTTTTTT. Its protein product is CASSESPGSNEKLFF.

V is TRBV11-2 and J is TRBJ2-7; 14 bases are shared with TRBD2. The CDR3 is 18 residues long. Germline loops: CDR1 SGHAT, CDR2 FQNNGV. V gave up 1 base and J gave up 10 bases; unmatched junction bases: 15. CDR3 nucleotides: TGTGCCAGCAGCTTAGGACTAGCGGGAGGGGCGCCGGGGGAGGTACAGTACTTC. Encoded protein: CASSLGLAGGAPGEVQYF.

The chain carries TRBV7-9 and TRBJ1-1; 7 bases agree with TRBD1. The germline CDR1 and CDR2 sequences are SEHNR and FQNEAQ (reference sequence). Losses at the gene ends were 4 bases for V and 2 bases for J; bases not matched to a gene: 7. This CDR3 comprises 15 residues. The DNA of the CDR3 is TGTGCCAGCAGCTCGACAGGGTCTCGTAACACTGAAGCTTTCTTT. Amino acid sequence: CASSSTGSRNTEAFF.

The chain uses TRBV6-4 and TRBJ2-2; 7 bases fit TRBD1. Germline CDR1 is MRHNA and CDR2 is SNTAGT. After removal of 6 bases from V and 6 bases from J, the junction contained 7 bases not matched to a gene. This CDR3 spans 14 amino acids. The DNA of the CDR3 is TGTGCCAGCAGGGGCCAGCAGGGGGCCGGGGAGCTGTTTTTT. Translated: CASRGQQGAGELFF.

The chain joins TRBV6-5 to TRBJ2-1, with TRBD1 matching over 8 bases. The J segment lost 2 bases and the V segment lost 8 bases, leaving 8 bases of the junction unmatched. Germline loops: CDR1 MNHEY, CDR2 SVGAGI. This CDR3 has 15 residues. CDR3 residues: CASWAGQGAYNEQFF. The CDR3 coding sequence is TGTGCCAGCTGGGCCGGACAGGGCGCCTACAATGAGCAGTTCTTC.

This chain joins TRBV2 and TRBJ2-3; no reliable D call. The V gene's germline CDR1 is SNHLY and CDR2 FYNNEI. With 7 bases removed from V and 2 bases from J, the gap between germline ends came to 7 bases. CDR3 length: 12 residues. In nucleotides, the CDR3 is TGTGCCAGCAATCAGAACACAGATACGCAGTATTTT. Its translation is CASNQNTDTQYF.

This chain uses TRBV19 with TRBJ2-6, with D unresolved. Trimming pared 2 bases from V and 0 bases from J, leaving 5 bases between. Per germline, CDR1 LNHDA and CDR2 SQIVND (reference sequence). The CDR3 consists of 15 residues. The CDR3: CASSITSSGANVLTF. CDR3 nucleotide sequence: TGTGCCAGTAGTATAACGAGCTCTGGGGCCAACGTCCTGACTTTC.

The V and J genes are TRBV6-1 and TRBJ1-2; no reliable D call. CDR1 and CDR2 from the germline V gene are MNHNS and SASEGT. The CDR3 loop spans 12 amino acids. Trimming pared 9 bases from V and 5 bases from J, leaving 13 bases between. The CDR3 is CASLLAVYGYTF. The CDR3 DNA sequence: TGTGCCAGTTTGCTGGCGGTTTATGGCTACACCTTC.

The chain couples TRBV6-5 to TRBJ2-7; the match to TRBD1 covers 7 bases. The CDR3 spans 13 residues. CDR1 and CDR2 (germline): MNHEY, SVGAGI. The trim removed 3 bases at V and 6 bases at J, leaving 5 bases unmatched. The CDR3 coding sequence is TGTGCCAGCAGTTATTCACAGGGGAGCGAGCAGTACTTC. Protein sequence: CASSYSQGSEQYF.

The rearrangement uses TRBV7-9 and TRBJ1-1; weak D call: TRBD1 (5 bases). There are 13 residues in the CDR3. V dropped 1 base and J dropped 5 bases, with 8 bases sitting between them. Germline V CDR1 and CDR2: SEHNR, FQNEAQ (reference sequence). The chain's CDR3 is CASSLGSGTEAFF. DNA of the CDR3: TGTGCCAGCAGCTTAGGTTCAGGGACTGAAGCTTTCTTT.

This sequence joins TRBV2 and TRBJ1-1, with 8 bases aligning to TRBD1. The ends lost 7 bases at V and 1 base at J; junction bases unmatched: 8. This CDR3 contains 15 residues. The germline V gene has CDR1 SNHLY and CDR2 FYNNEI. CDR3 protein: CASNGQGQWNTEAFF. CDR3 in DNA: TGTGCCAGCAATGGACAGGGCCAATGGAACACTGAAGCTTTCTTT.

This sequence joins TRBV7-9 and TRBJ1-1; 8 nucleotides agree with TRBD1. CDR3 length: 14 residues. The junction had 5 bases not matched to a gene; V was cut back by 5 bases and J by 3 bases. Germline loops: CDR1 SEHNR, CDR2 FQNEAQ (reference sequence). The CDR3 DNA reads TGTGCCAGCAGCATTATCAGGGGGCACACTGAAGCTTTCTTT. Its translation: CASSIIRGHTEAFF.

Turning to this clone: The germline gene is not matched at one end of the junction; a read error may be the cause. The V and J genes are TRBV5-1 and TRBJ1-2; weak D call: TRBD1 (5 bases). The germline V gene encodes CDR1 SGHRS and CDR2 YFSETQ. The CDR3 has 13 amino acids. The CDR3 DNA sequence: TGCGCCAGCAGCTTGGAGGGGTCAGGCCCTGAAAGTTTC. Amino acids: CASSLEGSGPESF. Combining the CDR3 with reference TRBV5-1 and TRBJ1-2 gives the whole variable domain KAGVTQTPRYLIKTRGQQVTLSCSPISGHRSVSWYQQTPGQGLQFLFEYFSETQRNKGNFPGRFSGRQFSNSRSEMNVSTLELGDSALYLCASSLEGSGPESFGSGTRLTVV.

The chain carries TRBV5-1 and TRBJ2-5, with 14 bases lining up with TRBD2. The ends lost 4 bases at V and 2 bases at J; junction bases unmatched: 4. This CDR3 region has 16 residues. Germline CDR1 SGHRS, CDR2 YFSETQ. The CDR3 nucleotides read TGCGCCAGCAGCGCGACTAGCGGGGGGGTTCAAGAGACCCAGTACTTC. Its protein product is CASSATSGGVQETQYF.

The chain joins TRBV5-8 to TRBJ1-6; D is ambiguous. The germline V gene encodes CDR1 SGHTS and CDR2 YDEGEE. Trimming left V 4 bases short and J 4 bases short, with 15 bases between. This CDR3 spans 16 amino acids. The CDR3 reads CASSPILVAYNSPLHF. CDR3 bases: TGTGCCAGCAGCCCAATCTTGGTAGCGTATAATTCACCCCTCCACTTT.

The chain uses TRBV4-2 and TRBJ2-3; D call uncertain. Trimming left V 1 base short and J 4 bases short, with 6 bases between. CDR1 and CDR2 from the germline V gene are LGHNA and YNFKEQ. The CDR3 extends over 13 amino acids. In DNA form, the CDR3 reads TGTGCCAGCAGCCAAGTCGGTTCAGATACGCAGTATTTT. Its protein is CASSQVGSDTQYF.

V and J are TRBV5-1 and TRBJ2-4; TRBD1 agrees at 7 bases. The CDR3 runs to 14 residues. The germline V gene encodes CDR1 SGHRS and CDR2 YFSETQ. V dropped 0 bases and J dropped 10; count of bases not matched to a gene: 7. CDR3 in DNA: TGCGCCAGCAGCTTGGCCGACAGGGTAAAGATTCAGTACTTC. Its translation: CASSLADRVKIQYF. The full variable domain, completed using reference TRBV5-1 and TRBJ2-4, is KAGVTQTPRYLIKTRGQQVTLSCSPISGHRSVSWYQQTPGQGLQFLFEYFSETQRNKGNFPGRFSGRQFSNSRSEMNVSTLELGDSALYLCASSLADRVKIQYFGAGTRLSVL.

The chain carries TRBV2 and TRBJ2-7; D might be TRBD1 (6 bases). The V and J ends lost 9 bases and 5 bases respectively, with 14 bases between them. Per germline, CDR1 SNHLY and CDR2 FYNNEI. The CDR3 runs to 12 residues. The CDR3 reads CARQGFGHEQYF. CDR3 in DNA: TGTGCCAGACAGGGATTTGGCCACGAGCAGTACTTC.

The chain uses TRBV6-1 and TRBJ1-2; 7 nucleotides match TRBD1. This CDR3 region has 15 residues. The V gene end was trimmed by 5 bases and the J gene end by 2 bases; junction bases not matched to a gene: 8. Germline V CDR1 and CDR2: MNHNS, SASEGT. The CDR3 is CASSIPGQNNYGYTF. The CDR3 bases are TGTGCCAGCAGTATCCCGGGACAGAACAACTATGGCTACACCTTC.

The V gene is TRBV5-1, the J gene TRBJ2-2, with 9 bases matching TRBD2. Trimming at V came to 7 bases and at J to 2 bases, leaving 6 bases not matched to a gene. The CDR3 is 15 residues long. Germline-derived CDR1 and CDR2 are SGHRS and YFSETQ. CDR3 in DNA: TGCGCCAGCGAAGCGGGAGGTTATAACACCGGGGAGCTGTTTTTT. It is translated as CASEAGGYNTGELFF. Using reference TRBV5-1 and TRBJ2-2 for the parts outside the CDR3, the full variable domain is KAGVTQTPRYLIKTRGQQVTLSCSPISGHRSVSWYQQTPGQGLQFLFEYFSETQRNKGNFPGRFSGRQFSNSRSEMNVSTLELGDSALYLCASEAGGYNTGELFFGEGSRLTVL.

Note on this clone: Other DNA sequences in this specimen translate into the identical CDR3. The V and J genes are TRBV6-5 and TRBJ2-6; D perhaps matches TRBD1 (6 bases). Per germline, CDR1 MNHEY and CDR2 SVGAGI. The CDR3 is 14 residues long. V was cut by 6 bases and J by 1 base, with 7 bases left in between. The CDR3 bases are TGTGCCAGCAGACAGGGATCTGGGGCCAACGTCCTGACTTTC. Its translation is CASRQGSGANVLTF.